The 20 T cell receptor beta chains reported below all come from one sample, sequenced in a study of cytomegalovirus exposure and HLA in healthy donors (dated by TCRdb to between 2016 and 2019). Libraries were made using the immunoSEQ multiplex PCR assay. For the multiplex PCR, a mixture combining 60 forward primers for TCR Vbeta segments and 13 reverse primers for TCR Jbeta segments was used. The source is immuneACCESS, and TCRdb retained only in-frame sequences with V and J called. Part of the clones is not carried over; for the studies checked, unresolved V genes explain less than half of this, and the remainder is unexplained. Present in this sample are roughly 160,000 clones, roughly 84% of which were seen just once. Of the sample, around 0.41% is held by the ten largest clones. Specimen: PBMCs. All receptors derive from a boy younger than 10 in good health and CMV-seronegative.

The chain uses TRBV5-1 and TRBJ2-7, with D maybe TRBD2 (6 bases). The CDR3 contains 14 residues. Germline values: CDR1 SGHRS, CDR2 YFSETQ. Deletions cut 3 bases from V and 2 bases from J, with 12 bases between. CDR3: CASSSGTGTYEQYF. The CDR3 nucleotides are TGCGCCAGCAGCTCCGGGACTGGGACCTACGAGCAGTACTTC.

The chain couples TRBV19 to TRBJ1-5; D remains unclear. Trimming pared 3 bases from V and 5 bases from J, leaving 5 bases between. The CDR3 has 12 residues. Germline V lookup: CDR1 LNHDA, CDR2 SQIVND (reference sequence). This chain's CDR3 is CASSITDQPQHF. The CDR3, as DNA: TGTGCCAGTAGTATCACAGATCAGCCCCAGCATTTT.

The chain links TRBV2 to TRBJ2-5; 15 nucleotides align to TRBD2. Unmatched junction bases numbered 5, after V lost 5 bases and J lost 1 base. Germline CDR1 reads SNHLY; CDR2 reads FYNNEI. The CDR3 runs 17 residues. CDR3 protein: CASSLGLAGGPQETQYF. CDR3 DNA: TGTGCCAGCAGTCTCGGACTAGCGGGAGGGCCCCAAGAGACCCAGTACTTC.

This chain joins TRBV6-5 and TRBJ2-7; D possibly corresponds to TRBD1 (6 bases). V lost 2 bases and J lost 4, with 9 bases in between. The CDR3 extends over 13 amino acids. Germline loops: CDR1 MNHEY, CDR2 SVGAGI. The CDR3 reads CASSYQGLYEQYF. The CDR3 bases are TGTGCCAGCAGTTACCAGGGGTTGTACGAGCAGTACTTC.

The gene calls are TRBV19 and TRBJ2-2, with a tentative D call TRBD1 (6 bases). CDR3 length: 14 amino acids. Between the trimmed V and J ends, which lost 3 bases and 4 bases, there was a span of 9 bases. Germline V gene data show CDR1 as LNHDA and CDR2 as SQIVND (reference sequence). CDR3 loop: CASSIGQSTGELFF. The CDR3 DNA reads TGTGCCAGTAGTATCGGACAGTCCACCGGGGAGCTGTTTTTT.

The V gene is TRBV7-9, the J gene TRBJ1-1; possibly TRBD1 for D (6 bases). V lost 2 bases and J lost 10, with 11 bases in between. The CDR3 consists of 12 residues. Looked up from germline, CDR1 is SEHNR and CDR2 is FQNEAQ (reference sequence). The CDR3 protein is CASSLPGAGAFF. Written as DNA, the CDR3 is TGTGCCAGCAGCTTACCAGGGGCCGGAGCTTTCTTT.

This chain uses TRBV19 with TRBJ2-5, with 9 nucleotides matching TRBD1. Per germline, CDR1 LNHDA and CDR2 SQIVND (reference sequence). V lost 4 bases, J lost 2 bases, and 5 bases stayed unmatched. The CDR3 loop spans 15 amino acids. The CDR3 region is CASSTTGGLQETQYF. The CDR3 DNA reads TGTGCCAGTAGTACAACAGGGGGCCTACAAGAGACCCAGTACTTC.

The V call is TRBV2, the J call TRBJ1-2; 9 nucleotides align to TRBD1. From germline, CDR1 is SNHLY and CDR2 FYNNEI. Trimming cost V 7 bases and J 1 base; bases outside gene matches: 10. The CDR3 runs 16 residues. CDR3 residues: CASKDRGYELNYGYTF. The CDR3 DNA follows: TGTGCCAGCAAAGACAGGGGGTATGAACTTAACTATGGCTACACCTTC.

The chain couples TRBV11-2 to TRBJ2-2; tentative D call: TRBD2 (5 bases). CDR3 length: 13 residues. Trimming took 5 bases from V and 4 from J, leaving 8 bases between them. Germline-derived CDR1 and CDR2 are SGHAT and FQNNGV. CDR3 loop: CASSRSGTGELFF. The DNA for the CDR3 is TGTGCCAGCAGCCGGAGCGGCACCGGGGAGCTGTTTTTT.

The chain recombines TRBV28 with TRBJ2-3, with 7 bases identical to TRBD1. Germline V lookup: CDR1 MDHEN, CDR2 SYDVKM. This CDR3 spans 14 amino acids. The J segment lost 6 bases and the V segment lost 3 bases, leaving 6 bases of the junction unmatched. CDR3 coding DNA: TGTGCCAGCAGTTTTGCAATGACAGGGGATACGCAGTATTTT. This sequence encodes CASSFAMTGDTQYF.

The chain uses TRBV18 and TRBJ1-1, with D perhaps TRBD1 (5 bases). V was trimmed by 5 bases and J by 5 bases, leaving 15 bases between them. The CDR3 spans 14 residues. Germline V gene sequence: CDR1 KGHSH, CDR2 LQKENI. The CDR3 DNA reads as TGTGCCAGCTCAAAGGACCGGGAGGGGACTGAAGCTTTCTTT. Translated, it gives CASSKDREGTEAFF. Using reference TRBV18 and TRBJ1-1 for the parts outside the CDR3, the full variable domain is NAGVMQNPRHLVRRRGQEARLRCSPMKGHSHVYWYRQLPEEGLKFMVYLQKENIIDESGMPKERFSAEFPKEGPSILRIQQVVRGDSAAYFCASSKDREGTEAFFGQGTRLTVV.

The chain is built from TRBV28 and TRBJ2-7, with TRBD2 matching 10 bases. V lost 3 bases, J lost 2 bases, and 4 bases stayed unmatched. The length of the CDR3 is 15 residues. Per the germline V gene, CDR1 is MDHEN and CDR2 is SYDVKM. As DNA, the CDR3 is TGTGCCAGCAGTTTTAGGGGACTAGCGACCTACGAGCAGTACTTC. This translates into CASSFRGLATYEQYF.

This rearrangement joins TRBV4-1 to TRBJ1-4; weak D call: TRBD1 (5 bases). CDR3 length: 13 amino acids. Trimming took 1 base from V and 7 from J, leaving 7 bases between them. Germline values: CDR1 MGHRA, CDR2 YSYEKL. Written as DNA, the CDR3 is TGCGCCAGCAGCCAAGTCAGGGCTGAAAAACTGTTTTTT. Its protein product is CASSQVRAEKLFF.

The DNA for the CDR3 is TGTGCCAGCAGCCCGGGACTAGGAGATACCGGGGAGCTGTTTTTT. It yields the protein CASSPGLGDTGELFF. The gene calls are TRBV7-7 and TRBJ2-2, with 8 bases lining up with TRBD2. The length of the CDR3 is 15 residues. The V gene end was trimmed by 5 bases and the J gene end by 5 bases; junction bases not matched to a gene: 7. From germline, CDR1 is SSHAT and CDR2 FNYEAQ (reference sequence). The full variable domain, in which reference TRBV7-7 and TRBJ2-2 provide the parts outside the CDR3, is GAGVSQSPRYKVTKRGQDVTLRCDPISSHATLYWYQQALGQGPEFLTYFNYEAQPDKSGLPSDRFSAERPEGSISTLTIQRTEQRDSAMYRCASSPGLGDTGELFFGEGSRLTVL.

The chain employs TRBV7-9 and TRBJ2-7; D is unresolved. V was clipped by 3 bases and J by 8 bases, with 8 bases between them. CDR3 length: 11 amino acids. Germline CDR1 reads SEHNR; CDR2 reads FQNEAQ (reference sequence). CDR3 sequence: CASSLSGKQYF. In nucleotides, the CDR3 is TGTGCCAGCAGCTTGTCAGGAAAGCAGTACTTC.

This clone was counted a few times. This chain connects TRBV30 to TRBJ1-2; 11 bases line up with TRBD1. The CDR3 is 16 residues long. Germline trimming cut 3 bases from V and 1 base from J; bases unmatched to any gene: 7. Germline CDR1 reads GTSNPN; CDR2 reads SVGIG (reference sequence). CDR3 DNA sequence: TGTGCCTGGAGCACCCCGGGACAGGGGGATAACTATGGCTACACCTTC. Its translation is CAWSTPGQGDNYGYTF.

This chain uses TRBV27 with TRBJ2-1; a possible D gene is TRBD2 (6 bases). Between the trimmed V and J ends, which lost 4 bases and 6 bases, there was a span of 10 bases. The CDR3 runs 13 residues. Germline values: CDR1 MNHEY, CDR2 SMNVEV (reference sequence). CDR3 sequence (DNA): TGTGCCAGCAGTTCCCAGGGAGGCAATGAGCAGTTCTTC. Encoded protein: CASSSQGGNEQFF.

This chain links TRBV5-5 with TRBJ2-3, with TRBD2 matching over 12 bases. CDR1 SGHKS and CDR2 YYEKEE come from the germline V gene (reference sequence). The CDR3 length is 17 residues. With 0 bases clipped from V and 4 bases from J, the junction kept 6 bases outside the gene matches. The CDR3 coding sequence is TGTGCCAGCAGCTTGGGACTAGCGGGAGCAGGGGCAGATACGCAGTATTTT. Translating gives CASSLGLAGAGADTQYF.

This clone was seen a handful of times. The J gene is TRBJ1-3, the V gene TRBV30, with TRBD1 matching 8 bases. Losses at the gene ends were 2 bases for V and 4 bases for J; bases not matched to a gene: 7. The CDR3 runs 15 residues. Germline V CDR1 and CDR2: GTSNPN, SVGIG (reference sequence). CDR3 sequence: CAWSMDRVGGNTIYF. The CDR3 DNA is TGTGCCTGGAGTATGGACAGGGTGGGAGGAAACACCATATATTTT.

The chain recombines TRBV4-1 with TRBJ2-7; TRBD2 matches 7 bases. With 0 bases clipped from V and 0 bases from J, the junction kept 8 bases outside the gene matches. CDR3 size: 17 residues. Germline V gene lookup returns CDR1 MGHRA and CDR2 YSYEKL. The CDR3: CASSQDGGEGFSYEQYF. The CDR3, as DNA: TGCGCCAGCAGCCAAGATGGTGGGGAGGGCTTCTCCTACGAGCAGTACTTC.